Presented here are 26 T cell receptor beta chains from one specimen sequenced in a study of T cell repertoires in cytomegalovirus infection. TCRdb itself ran the reads through MiXCR, one entry per CDR3 protein. The sample holds hundreds of thousands of distinct CDR3 sequences, roughly 15% seen once. The sequencing input was PBMCs. The source is a human donor in good health (CMV status not recorded). Some clones in this sample may be carry-over from other donors' samples.

This chain links TRBV29-1 with TRBJ2-7; possibly TRBD1 for D (6 bases). Trimming stripped 6 bases from V and 0 bases from J, with 12 bases between. CDR1 SQVTM and CDR2 ANQGSEA come from the germline V gene. The CDR3 is 13 amino acids. The CDR3 loop is CSVQGTSSYEQYF. In nucleotides, the CDR3 is TGCAGCGTCCAGGGGACAAGCTCCTACGAGCAGTACTTC.

With respect to this clonotype: With a much larger clone just one base away, this may be a read error. V is TRBV12-3 or TRBV12-4 and J is TRBJ2-1, with 8 bases fitting TRBD1. After removal of 3 bases from V and 10 bases from J, the junction contained 8 bases not matched to a gene. There are 14 residues in the CDR3. The CDR3 region is CASSFGAGGREQFF. CDR3 sequence (DNA): TGTGCCAGCAGTTTTGGGGCAGGGGGCCGGGAGCAGTTCTTC.

This clonotype has a handful of counts. The rearrangement joins TRBV27 to TRBJ1-1; 7 bases agree with TRBD1. Germline V gene data show CDR1 as MNHEY and CDR2 as SMNVEV (reference sequence). V gave up 3 bases and J gave up 8 bases; unmatched junction bases: 6. This CDR3 is built from 13 residues. The CDR3: CASSFRGGGEAFF. The CDR3 region has the DNA TGTGCCAGCAGTTTCAGAGGGGGCGGGGAAGCTTTCTTT.

V usage is TRBV12-3 or TRBV12-4 and J usage is TRBJ2-3; D is unclear. CDR3 size: 14 residues. With 3 bases removed from V and 2 bases from J, the gap between germline ends came to 9 bases. The chain's CDR3 is CASSFNSYTDTQYF. The DNA of the CDR3 is TGTGCCAGCAGTTTTAACTCTTACACAGATACGCAGTATTTT.

The sample holds a few counts of this clonotype. The chain joins TRBV7-9 to TRBJ2-1, with a tentative D call TRBD1 (6 bases). Germline V CDR1 and CDR2: SEHNR, FQNEAQ (reference sequence). The V end was cut by 4 bases, the J end by 2 bases, with 9 bases between. There are 14 residues in the CDR3. This chain's CDR3 is CASSSTGPYNEQFF. CDR3 sequence (DNA): TGTGCCAGCAGCTCAACAGGGCCCTACAATGAGCAGTTCTTC.

The rearrangement links TRBV25-1 to TRBJ2-1, with 8 bases lining up with TRBD2. Germline V lookup: CDR1 MGHDK, CDR2 SYGVNS. This CDR3 is built from 15 residues. V shed 3 bases and J 10 bases; nucleotides not matched to a gene: 11. CDR3: CASSDSGSGVLEQFF. CDR3 sequence (DNA): TGTGCCAGCAGTGATTCGGGTAGCGGGGTTTTAGAGCAGTTCTTC.

This clonotype has a handful of counts. V is TRBV2 and J is TRBJ2-2; a weak D match, TRBD1 (6 bases). This CDR3 spans 15 amino acids. Trimming took 1 base from V and 6 from J, leaving 12 bases between them. Germline lookup yields CDR1 SNHLY and CDR2 FYNNEI. The CDR3 coding sequence is TGTGCCAGCAGTGAAGGTCTCAGGGGTGCCGGGGAGCTGTTTTTT. This codes for CASSEGLRGAGELFF.

A few counts support this clonotype. The CDR3 DNA follows: TGTGCCAGCAGTTCTAGCGGGGGGACACAGGACGGGCAGTTCTTC. Amino acid sequence: CASSSSGGTQDGQFF. The chain combines TRBV28 with TRBJ2-1, with 11 bases matching TRBD2. The V segment lost 4 bases and the J segment 12 bases; nucleotides outside the gene matches: 11. The CDR3 has 15 amino acids. Looked up from germline, CDR1 is MDHEN and CDR2 is SYDVKM.

The table lists this clonotype with a few counts. In nucleotides, the CDR3 is TGTGCCAGCAGCATCAGGGCGGGGGAATACAATGAGCAGTTCTTC. Its protein is CASSIRAGEYNEQFF. The chain uses TRBV7-9 and TRBJ2-1; 7 nucleotides match TRBD2. Germline V gene lookup returns CDR1 SEHNR and CDR2 FQNEAQ (reference sequence). The CDR3 extends over 15 amino acids. Losses at the gene ends were 5 bases for V and 4 bases for J; bases not matched to a gene: 8.

This clonotype was counted a few times. The chain joins TRBV7-3 to TRBJ2-1; TRBD1 agrees at 7 bases. V trimming: 2 bases; J trimming: 0 bases; junction bases outside the gene matches: 1. The CDR3 has 15 residues. Germline V gene sequence: CDR1 SGHTA, CDR2 FQGTGA. CDR3 nucleotides: TGTGCCAGCAGCTTAGACAGGGCCTCCTACAATGAGCAGTTCTTC. This translates into CASSLDRASYNEQFF.

This clonotype was found many times. The CDR3 region is CASREGTGNTEAFF. The DNA of the CDR3 is TGTGCCAGCAGGGAAGGGACAGGGAACACTGAAGCTTTCTTT. The chain employs TRBV7-2 and TRBJ1-1; 8 nucleotides match TRBD1. Per the germline V gene, CDR1 is SGHTA and CDR2 is FQGNSA. The CDR3 is made up of 14 amino acids. Trimming cost V 6 bases and J 1 base; bases outside gene matches: 4.

The rearrangement uses TRBV24-1 and TRBJ1-1; unclear D gene. The V and J ends lost 2 bases and 2 bases respectively, with 11 bases between them. The CDR3 length is 15 residues. Germline CDR1 reads KGHDR; CDR2 reads SFDVKD. The CDR3 sequence: CATSDSTGSNTEAFF. In nucleotides, the CDR3 is TGTGCCACCAGTGATTCGACGGGTTCCAACACTGAAGCTTTCTTT.

This clonotype was seen many times. V gene TRBV7-6 combines with J gene TRBJ1-5, with D possibly matching TRBD1 (5 bases). Germline V gives CDR1 SGHVS, CDR2 FNYEAQ. The CDR3 sequence is 14 residues long. Trimming shortened V by 5 bases and J by 3 bases, and 11 bases separated the two germline ends. The CDR3 nucleotides are TGTGCCAGCAGCCGTGGGGGTGTCAATCAGCCCCAGCATTTT. It encodes CASSRGGVNQPQHF.

This clonotype was found a few times. The J gene is TRBJ2-7, the V gene TRBV7-9; the D gene is possibly TRBD2 (6 bases). The CDR3 runs to 13 residues. Germline lookup yields CDR1 SEHNR and CDR2 FQNEAQ (reference sequence). The V and J ends lost 5 bases and 3 bases respectively, with 11 bases between them. CDR3 residues: CASSPGAGYEQYF. The CDR3 coding sequence is TGTGCCAGCAGCCCTGGAGCGGGCTACGAGCAGTACTTC.

The rearrangement uses TRBV5-8 and TRBJ2-3; D is uncertain. Germline-derived CDR1 and CDR2 are SGHTS and YDEGEE. V shed 0 bases and J shed 9 bases, with 14 bases lying between them. This CDR3 has 14 residues. The CDR3: CASSLGVTRGTQYF. The CDR3 bases are TGTGCCAGCAGCTTGGGGGTCACGCGAGGCACGCAGTATTTT.

This clonotype was observed many times. J is TRBJ1-1 and V is TRBV12-3 or TRBV12-4; D might be TRBD1 (6 bases). This CDR3 spans 15 amino acids. Trimming took 0 bases from V and 7 from J, leaving 15 bases between them. Written as DNA, the CDR3 is TGTGCCAGCAGTTTAGCGGTTCCCAGGGGATGTGAAGCTTTCTTT. Residues: CASSLAVPRGCEAFF.

For this clonotype: Possible read error: a much larger clone is one base away. The gene calls are TRBV7-8 and TRBJ1-6, with 8 bases identical to TRBD1. This CDR3 contains 17 residues. J gave up 5 bases and V 1 base, and 7 bases lay outside the gene matches. Germline CDR1 reads SGHVS; CDR2 reads FQNEAQ. The chain's CDR3 is CASSLGGEQGDNSPLHF. CDR3 bases: TGTGCCAGCAGCTTAGGGGGGGAACAGGGGGATAATTCACCCCTCCACTTT.

V is TRBV3-1 and J is TRBJ2-2; 8 nucleotides line up with TRBD1. Germline V gives CDR1 LGHDT, CDR2 YNNKEL (reference sequence). Trimming removed 5 bases from V and 7 bases from J; junction bases left unmatched: 9. CDR3 length: 15 residues. CDR3: CASSEGQGWVGELFF. As DNA, the CDR3 is TGTGCCAGCAGCGAAGGACAGGGATGGGTCGGGGAGCTGTTTTTT.

The table lists this clonotype with many counts. The chain combines TRBV7-2 with TRBJ2-3; possible D gene TRBD2, 5 bases. Germline V lookup: CDR1 SGHTA, CDR2 FQGNSA. The CDR3 length is 13 residues. Between the trimmed V and J ends, which lost 5 bases and 6 bases, there was a span of 12 bases. This chain's CDR3 is CASSPRRGDTQYF. CDR3 sequence (DNA): TGTGCCAGCAGCCCCAGGAGAGGGGATACGCAGTATTTT.

V is TRBV10-3 and J is TRBJ2-3; D is uncertain. This CDR3 comprises 12 residues. Germline CDR1 reads ENHRY; CDR2 reads SYGVKD. Trimming removed 3 bases from V and 6 bases from J, with 7 bases in between. The CDR3 reads CAISESVDTQYF. The DNA for the CDR3 is TGTGCCATCAGTGAATCAGTGGATACGCAGTATTTT.

V is TRBV2 and J is TRBJ2-1, with 9 positions matching TRBD1. CDR1 and CDR2 (germline): SNHLY, FYNNEI. Trimming cost V 0 bases and J 5 bases; bases outside gene matches: 5. The CDR3 is 16 amino acids. The CDR3 region has the DNA TGTGCCAGCAGTGAAGCGTGGGGACAGGGCCACAATGAGCAGTTCTTC. Translated, it gives CASSEAWGQGHNEQFF. The variable domain in full, with the rest retrieved from reference TRBV2 and TRBJ2-1, is EPEVTQTPSHQVTQMGQEVILRCVPISNHLYFYWYRQILGQKVEFLVSFYNNEISEKSEIFDDQFSVERPDGSNFTLKIRSTKLEDSAMYFCASSEAWGQGHNEQFFGPGTRLTVL.

This clonotype came up a few times. The rearrangement joins TRBV27 to TRBJ2-5, with 7 bases that match TRBD1. Trimming removed 6 bases from V and 5 bases from J; junction bases left unmatched: 9. The V gene's germline CDR1 is MNHEY and CDR2 SMNVEV (reference sequence). The CDR3 extends over 14 amino acids. The CDR3 here is CASSHDRVGETQYF. CDR3 in DNA: TGTGCCAGCAGCCACGACAGGGTAGGGGAGACCCAGTACTTC.

The chain employs TRBV20-1 and TRBJ2-3; 7 nucleotides line up with TRBD2. The CDR3 is 14 amino acids. Germline CDR1 and CDR2: DFQATT and SNEGSKA (reference sequence). V shed 0 bases, J shed 6 bases, and the junction held 6 bases outside the gene matches. Here the CDR3 reads CSARETGGWDTQYF. The CDR3 DNA reads as TGCAGTGCTAGAGAAACGGGGGGTTGGGATACGCAGTATTTT.

This clonotype was recorded a few times. At one boundary the junction diverges from the germline segment, which might be a read error. V usage is TRBV4-1 and J usage is TRBJ2-1; D possibly corresponds to TRBD2 (6 bases). CDR3 size: 12 residues. Germline V CDR1 and CDR2: MGHRA, YSYEKL. The CDR3 DNA follows: TGTGCCAGCAGCCAAGAAAGGGGAGGGCAGTTCTTC. This translates into CASSQERGGQFF.

The chain uses TRBV19 and TRBJ1-5, with 9 bases identical to TRBD1. The length of the CDR3 is 16 residues. V lost 7 bases, J lost 1 base, and 8 bases stayed unmatched. Germline CDR1 reads LNHDA; CDR2 reads SQIVND (reference sequence). The CDR3 here is CASTPGQGRSNQPQHF. CDR3 nucleotides: TGTGCCAGTACCCCGGGACAGGGAAGGAGCAATCAGCCCCAGCATTTT.

The CDR3 loop reads CASSLVVHEQFF. The DNA for the CDR3 is TGTGCCAGCAGCTTGGTGGTCCATGAGCAGTTCTTC. The chain uses TRBV5-6 and TRBJ2-1; D unclear. The CDR3 is made up of 12 amino acids. V lost 0 bases and J lost 8, with 6 bases in between. Germline V gene data show CDR1 as SGHDT and CDR2 as YYEEEE.